A selection of T cell receptor beta chains follows, all from one sample in a study of blood T cell repertoires in COVID-19. Method: immunoSEQ multiplex PCR; TCRdb's copy keeps in-frame clones and lacks some. The sample holds a few hundred thousand clones, approximately 86% seen once. The sample consisted of PBMCs or T cells enriched from blood (not recorded which). These TCRs come from a woman aged 40 to 49 with acute COVID-19. Both conserved end residues are part of each CDR3. A D gene is named only where the DNA matches it firmly. Not all rows give a size; the values are once, few, many and, for expanded clones, a class.

abundance: .; d_gene: .; j_gene: TRBJ1-1; v_gene: TRBV19; len: 13; CDR3aa: CASREWGYTEAFF; CDR3nt: TGTGCCAGCCGGGAGTGGGGATACACTGAAGCTTTCTTT
abundance: .; d_gene: TRBD2; j_gene: TRBJ2-7; v_gene: TRBV9; len: 14; CDR3aa: CASSPPLREFEQYF; CDR3nt: TGTGCCAGCAGCCCTCCCCTGCGGGAGTTCGAGCAGTACTTC
abundance: .; d_gene: TRBD1; j_gene: TRBJ2-5; v_gene: TRBV18; len: 14; CDR3aa: CASSQNRGAETQYF; CDR3nt: TGTGCCAGCTCACAAAACAGGGGGGCAGAGACCCAGTACTTC
abundance: .; d_gene: .; j_gene: TRBJ2-2; v_gene: TRBV11-2; len: 14; CDR3aa: CASSSGLNTGELFF; CDR3nt: TGTGCCAGCTCGAGCGGGTTGAACACCGGGGAGCTGTTTTTT
abundance: .; d_gene: TRBD1; j_gene: TRBJ2-3; v_gene: TRBV27; len: 15; CDR3aa: CASSFGTGGTDTQYF; CDR3nt: TGTGCCAGCAGTTTCGGGACAGGGGGAACAGATACGCAGTATTTT
abundance: .; d_gene: TRBD2; j_gene: TRBJ2-2; v_gene: TRBV27; len: 14; CDR3aa: CASSQGLASRELFF; CDR3nt: TGTGCCAGCAGTCAGGGACTAGCGTCGCGGGAGCTGTTTTTT
abundance: .; d_gene: TRBD2; j_gene: TRBJ2-3; v_gene: TRBV19; len: 15; CDR3aa: CASSGSGSGQYTQYF; CDR3nt: TGTGCCAGTAGCGGTAGCGGGAGTGGCCAGTATACGCAGTATTTT
abundance: .; d_gene: TRBD1; j_gene: TRBJ2-7; v_gene: TRBV29-1; len: 13; CDR3aa: CSVAGTVTYEQYF; CDR3nt: TGCAGCGTGGCCGGGACAGTTACATACGAGCAGTACTTC
abundance: .; d_gene: TRBD2; j_gene: TRBJ2-1; v_gene: TRBV7-3; len: 15; CDR3aa: CASSLTTGGYNEQFF; CDR3nt: TGTGCCAGCAGCTTAACCACGGGAGGGTACAATGAGCAGTTCTTC
abundance: .; d_gene: .; j_gene: TRBJ1-1; v_gene: TRBV15; len: 14; CDR3aa: CATSRGQMNTEAFF; CDR3nt: TGTGCCACCAGCAGAGGACAGATGAACACTGAAGCTTTCTTT
abundance: .; d_gene: .; j_gene: TRBJ1-5; v_gene: TRBV27; len: 16; CDR3aa: CASSPTKMGSGQPQHF; CDR3nt: TGTGCCAGCAGCCCGACCAAGATGGGTTCGGGTCAGCCCCAGCATTTT
abundance: .; d_gene: .; j_gene: TRBJ1-1; v_gene: TRBV6-5; len: 11; CDR3aa: CASRGETEAFF; CDR3nt: TGTGCCAGCCGCGGGGAGACTGAAGCTTTCTTT
abundance: once; d_gene: TRBD1; j_gene: TRBJ1-1; v_gene: TRBV18; len: 18; CDR3aa: CASSPQGAMTGGGTEAFF; CDR3nt: TGTGCCAGCTCACCACAGGGGGCCATGACAGGTGGAGGCACTGAAGCTTTCTTT
abundance: .; d_gene: .; j_gene: TRBJ2-2; v_gene: TRBV5-1; len: 16; CDR3aa: CASSAGDFTNTGELFF; CDR3nt: TGCGCCAGCAGCGCCGGGGACTTTACGAACACCGGGGAGCTGTTTTTT
abundance: .; d_gene: .; j_gene: TRBJ1-1; v_gene: TRBV29-1; len: 14; CDR3aa: CSASGLLMNTEAFF; CDR3nt: TGCAGCGCCTCAGGACTGCTCATGAACACTGAAGCTTTCTTT
abundance: .; d_gene: .; j_gene: TRBJ2-7; v_gene: TRBV27; len: 13; CDR3aa: CASSSQGTYEQYF; CDR3nt: TGTGCCAGCAGTTCCCAGGGTACCTACGAGCAGTACTTC
abundance: .; d_gene: .; j_gene: TRBJ2-1; v_gene: TRBV28; len: 13; CDR3aa: CASSLRGGNEQFF; CDR3nt: TGTGCCAGCAGTTTAAGGGGTGGCAATGAGCAGTTCTTC
abundance: .; d_gene: TRBD1; j_gene: TRBJ2-2; v_gene: TRBV5-6; len: 14; CDR3aa: CASSFGTGGGELFF; CDR3nt: TGTGCCAGCAGCTTCGGGACAGGGGGCGGGGAGCTGTTTTTT
abundance: .; d_gene: TRBD1; j_gene: TRBJ2-3; v_gene: TRBV9; len: 15; CDR3aa: CASSVTGQGADTQYF; CDR3nt: TGTGCCAGCAGCGTTACGGGACAGGGGGCAGATACGCAGTATTTT
abundance: .; d_gene: .; j_gene: TRBJ2-7; v_gene: TRBV6-6; len: 14; CDR3aa: CASSLSSGTYEQYF; CDR3nt: TGTGCCAGCAGCTTATCCTCAGGGACCTACGAGCAGTACTTC
abundance: .; d_gene: .; j_gene: TRBJ2-1; v_gene: TRBV18; len: 13; CDR3aa: CASSPQGYNEQFF; CDR3nt: TGTGCCAGCTCACCTCAGGGGTACAATGAGCAGTTCTTC
abundance: .; d_gene: TRBD1; j_gene: TRBJ1-5; v_gene: TRBV5-6; len: 15; CDR3aa: CASSLWTGLNQPQHF; CDR3nt: TGTGCCAGCAGCCTTTGGACAGGGTTAAATCAGCCCCAGCATTTT
abundance: .; d_gene: .; j_gene: TRBJ2-7; v_gene: TRBV7-9; len: 14; CDR3aa: CASSSRWGDREQYF; CDR3nt: TGTGCCAGCAGCTCAAGATGGGGGGATCGGGAGCAGTACTTC
abundance: .; d_gene: TRBD2; j_gene: TRBJ2-1; v_gene: TRBV3-1/TRBV3-2; len: 15; CDR3aa: CASSPSGSSYNEQFF; CDR3nt: TGTGCCAGCAGCCCTAGCGGGAGCTCCTACAATGAGCAGTTCTTC